The text below deals with one T cell receptor beta chain. Its antigen target is currently unknown. No base qualities exist here, and no much larger clone lies one base off it. The data stem from a study of CD8 T cells in Susac syndrome (dated by TCRdb to the late 2010s). For context, the study as a whole: Whether CD8+ T cell activation and differentiation in Susac syndrome was antigen driven was tested using repertoire sequencing. What the authors observed across the whole study: The number of individuals in the TCR sequencing and HLA analysis was recognized as being relatively small.

Peripheral blood CD8+ and CD4+ T cells from healthy donors, Susac syndrome patients and multiple sclerosis patients were profiled using high-throughput TCR beta sequencing. The multiple sclerosis controls were treatment-naive patients whose relapsing-remitting disease, either stable or active, fulfilled the revised McDonald criteria. Bulk CD8+ and CD4+ T cells were purified by magnetic negative isolation, while CD8+ TEMRA cells were enriched using FACS. Blood was collected in EDTA tubes and processed within 24 hours, with PBMCs isolated through density gradient centrifugation. PBMCs intended for TCR sequencing were cryopreserved in liquid nitrogen and were subsequently thawed in a 37 degrees C water bath. A purity of at least 90% was achieved for sorted or isolated CD4+, CD8+ and CD8+ TEMRA cells. RNA was extracted using the RNeasy kit, and about 0.5 to 1 microgram was reverse transcribed with random hexamers. The immunoSEQ multiplex PCR assay, covering 54 Vbeta and 13 Jbeta segments, was used to amplify TCR beta CDR3 regions. To correct PCR amplification bias, a synthetic template baseline was used for both primer optimization and computational correction. From the authors' description of their analysis: Reads were annotated to V, D and J genes according to IMGT and were analyzed with immunoSEQ Analyzer, with only productive sequences retained. Clonality was calculated as one minus the Shannon entropy normalized by log2 of the number of productive unique sequences. For each patient and control, public and private clones were evaluated among the 100 most prevalent clones. Susac-specific clones were defined as absent from healthy and MS cohorts, around 980 published viral clones and other ImmuneACCESS disease sequences. TCRdb passed the public sequencing reads through fastp at Q25 and MiXCR, retaining productive beta sequences. Every CDR3 protein is listed once, alongside the most common genes and DNA of its rows. These V and J calls originate from TCRdb's pipeline instead of the authors' own analysis. Within this sample are 250,000 or so distinct CDR3 sequences, with around 93% of them counted one time only. The ten top clones hold 0.055% to 0.075% of the sample.

V is trimmed back by 5 bases and J by 0 bases, and the junction contains 10 bases that no gene match accounts for. CDR1 and CDR2 (MNHNS, SASEGT) derive from the germline V gene. Inclusive of the bounding cysteine and phenylalanine, the CDR3 is 19 residues long. Only CDR3 DNA is held: 57 bases, read in frame from base 1. The rearrangement combines TRBV6-1 with TRBJ2-1; TRBD2 lines up with 13 middle nucleotides. The sequencing input was CD4+ T cells from PBMCs. The sequence derives from a human donor with multiple sclerosis. In nucleotides, the sequence is TGTGCCAGCAGTCCCTTGGGACTAGCGGGGATTAGCTCCTACAATGAGCAGTTCTTC. Translated, this is CASSPLGLAGISSYNEQFF.